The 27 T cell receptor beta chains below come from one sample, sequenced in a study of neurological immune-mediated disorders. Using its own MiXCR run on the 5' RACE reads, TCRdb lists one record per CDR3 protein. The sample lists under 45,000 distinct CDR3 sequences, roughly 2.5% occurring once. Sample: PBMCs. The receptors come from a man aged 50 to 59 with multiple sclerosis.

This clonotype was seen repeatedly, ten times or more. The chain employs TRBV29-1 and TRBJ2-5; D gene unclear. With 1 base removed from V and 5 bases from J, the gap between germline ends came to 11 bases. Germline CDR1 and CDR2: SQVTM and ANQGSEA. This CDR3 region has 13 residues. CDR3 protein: CSVEAPDGETQYF. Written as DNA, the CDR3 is TGCAGCGTTGAAGCTCCGGATGGGGAGACCCAGTACTTC. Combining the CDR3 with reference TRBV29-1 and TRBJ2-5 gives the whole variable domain SAVISQKPSRDICQRGTSLTIQCQVDSQVTMMFWYRQQPGQSLTLIATANQGSEATYESGFVIDKFPISRPNLTFSTLTVSNMSPEDSSIYLCSVEAPDGETQYFGPGTRLLVL.

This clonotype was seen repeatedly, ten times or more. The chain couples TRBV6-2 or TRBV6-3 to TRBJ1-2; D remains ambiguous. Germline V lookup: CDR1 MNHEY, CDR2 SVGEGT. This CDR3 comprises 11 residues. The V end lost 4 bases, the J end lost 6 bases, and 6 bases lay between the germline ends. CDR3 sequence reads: CASSFPDGYTF. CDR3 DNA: TGTGCCAGCAGTTTCCCGGATGGCTACACCTTC.

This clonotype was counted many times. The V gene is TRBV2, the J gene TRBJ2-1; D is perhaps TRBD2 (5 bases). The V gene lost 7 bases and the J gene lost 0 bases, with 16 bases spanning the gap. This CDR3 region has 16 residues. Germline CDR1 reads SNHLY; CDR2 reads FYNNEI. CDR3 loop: CASNAGELTSYNEQFF. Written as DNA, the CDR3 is TGTGCCAGCAATGCCGGGGAGCTTACCTCCTACAATGAGCAGTTCTTC. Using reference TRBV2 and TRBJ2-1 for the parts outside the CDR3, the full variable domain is EPEVTQTPSHQVTQMGQEVILRCVPISNHLYFYWYRQILGQKVEFLVSFYNNEISEKSEIFDDQFSVERPDGSNFTLKIRSTKLEDSAMYFCASNAGELTSYNEQFFGPGTRLTVL.

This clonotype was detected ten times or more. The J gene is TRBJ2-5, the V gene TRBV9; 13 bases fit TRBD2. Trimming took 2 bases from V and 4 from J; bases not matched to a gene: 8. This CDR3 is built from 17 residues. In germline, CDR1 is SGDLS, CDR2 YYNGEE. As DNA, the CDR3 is TGTGCCAGCAGCGTCGCCCCACTAGCGGGGGGGCTAGAGACCCAGTACTTC. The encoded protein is CASSVAPLAGGLETQYF.

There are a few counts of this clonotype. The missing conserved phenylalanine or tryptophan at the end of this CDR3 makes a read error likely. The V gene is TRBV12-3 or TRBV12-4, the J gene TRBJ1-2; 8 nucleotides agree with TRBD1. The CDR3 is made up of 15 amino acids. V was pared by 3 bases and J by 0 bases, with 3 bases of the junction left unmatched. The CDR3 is CASSFRDRTNYGYTN. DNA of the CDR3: TGTGCCAGCAGTTTTCGGGACAGGACTAACTATGGCTACACCAAC.

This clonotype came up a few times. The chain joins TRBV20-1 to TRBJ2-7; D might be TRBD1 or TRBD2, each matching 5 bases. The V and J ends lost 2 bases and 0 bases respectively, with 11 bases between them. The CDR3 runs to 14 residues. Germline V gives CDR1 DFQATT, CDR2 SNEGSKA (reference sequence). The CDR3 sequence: CSARRDPASYEQYF. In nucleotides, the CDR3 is TGCAGTGCTAGAAGGGACCCCGCCTCCTACGAGCAGTACTTC.

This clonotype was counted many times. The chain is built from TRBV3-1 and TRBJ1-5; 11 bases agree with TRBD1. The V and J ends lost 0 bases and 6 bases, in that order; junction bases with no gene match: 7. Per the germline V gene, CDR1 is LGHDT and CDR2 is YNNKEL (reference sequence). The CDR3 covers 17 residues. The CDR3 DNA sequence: TGTGCCAGCAGCCAAGAGGGTGGACAGGGGGCGGGTCAGCCCCAGCATTTT. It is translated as CASSQEGGQGAGQPQHF.

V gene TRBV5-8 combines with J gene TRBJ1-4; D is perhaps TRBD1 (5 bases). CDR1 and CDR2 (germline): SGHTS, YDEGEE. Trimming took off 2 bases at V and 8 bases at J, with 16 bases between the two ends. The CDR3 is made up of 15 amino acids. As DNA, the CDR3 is TGTGCCAGCAGCTTTTCGGCGCCGCGGGGCGAAAAACTGTTTTTT. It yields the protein CASSFSAPRGEKLFF.

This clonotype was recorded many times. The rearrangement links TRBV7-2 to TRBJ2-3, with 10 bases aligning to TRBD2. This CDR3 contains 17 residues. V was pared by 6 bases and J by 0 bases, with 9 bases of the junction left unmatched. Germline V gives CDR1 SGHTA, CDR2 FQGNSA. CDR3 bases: TGTGCCAGCAGAGGGACTAGCGCGGAGATCAGCACAGATACGCAGTATTTT. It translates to CASRGTSAEISTDTQYF.

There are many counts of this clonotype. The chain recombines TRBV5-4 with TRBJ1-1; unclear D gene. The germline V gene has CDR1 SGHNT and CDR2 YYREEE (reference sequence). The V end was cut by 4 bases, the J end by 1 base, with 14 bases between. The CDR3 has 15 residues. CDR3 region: CASSVGGHGNTEAFF. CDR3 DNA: TGTGCCAGCAGCGTGGGTGGTCACGGGAACACTGAAGCTTTCTTT.

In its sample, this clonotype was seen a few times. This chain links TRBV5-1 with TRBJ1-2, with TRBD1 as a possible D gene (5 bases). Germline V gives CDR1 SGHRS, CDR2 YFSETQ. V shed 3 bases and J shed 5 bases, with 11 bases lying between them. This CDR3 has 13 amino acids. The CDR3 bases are TGCGCCAGCAGCTGGGGAAAGGGGTATGGCTACACCTTC. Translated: CASSWGKGYGYTF.

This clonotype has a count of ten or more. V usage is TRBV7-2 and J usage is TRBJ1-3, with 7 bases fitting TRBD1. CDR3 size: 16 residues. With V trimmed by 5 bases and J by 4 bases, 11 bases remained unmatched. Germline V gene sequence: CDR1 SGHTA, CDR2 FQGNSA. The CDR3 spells CASSPGQGGSGNTIYF. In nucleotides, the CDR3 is TGTGCCAGCAGCCCAGGGCAGGGGGGATCCGGAAACACCATATATTTT. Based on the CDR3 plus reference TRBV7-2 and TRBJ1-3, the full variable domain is GAGVSQSPSNKVTEKGKDVELRCDPISGHTALYWYRQSLGQGLEFLIYFQGNSAPDKSGLPSDRFSAERTGGSVSTLTIQRTQQEDSAVYLCASSPGQGGSGNTIYFGEGSWLTVV.

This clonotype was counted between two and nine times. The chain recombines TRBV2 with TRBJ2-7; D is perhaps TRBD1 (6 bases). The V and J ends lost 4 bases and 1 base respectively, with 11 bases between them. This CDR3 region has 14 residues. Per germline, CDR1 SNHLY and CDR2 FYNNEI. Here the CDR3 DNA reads TGTGCCAGCAGTGCGGACAGCAATTCCTACGAGCAGTACTTC. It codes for CASSADSNSYEQYF.

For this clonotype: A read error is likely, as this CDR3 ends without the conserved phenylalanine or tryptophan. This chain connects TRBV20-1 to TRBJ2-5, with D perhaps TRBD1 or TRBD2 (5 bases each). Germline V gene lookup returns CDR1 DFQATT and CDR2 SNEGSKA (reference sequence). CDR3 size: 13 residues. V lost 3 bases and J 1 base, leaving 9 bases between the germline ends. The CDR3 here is CSASEGPQETQYN. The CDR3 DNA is TGCAGTGCTAGTGAGGGACCCCAAGAGACCCAGTACAAC.

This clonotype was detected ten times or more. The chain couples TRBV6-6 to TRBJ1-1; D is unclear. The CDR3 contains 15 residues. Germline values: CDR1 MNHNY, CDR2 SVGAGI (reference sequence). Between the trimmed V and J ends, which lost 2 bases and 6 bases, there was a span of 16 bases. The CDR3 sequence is CASSYPESGLAEAFF. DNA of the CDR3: TGTGCCAGCAGTTACCCAGAGTCGGGGTTGGCTGAAGCTTTCTTT.

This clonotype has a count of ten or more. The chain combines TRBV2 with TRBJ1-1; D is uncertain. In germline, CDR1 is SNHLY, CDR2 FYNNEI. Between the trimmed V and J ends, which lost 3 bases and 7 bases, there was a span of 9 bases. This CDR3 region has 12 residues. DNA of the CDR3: TGTGCCAGCAGTGACGGGCAGATTGAAGCTTTCTTT. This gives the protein CASSDGQIEAFF.

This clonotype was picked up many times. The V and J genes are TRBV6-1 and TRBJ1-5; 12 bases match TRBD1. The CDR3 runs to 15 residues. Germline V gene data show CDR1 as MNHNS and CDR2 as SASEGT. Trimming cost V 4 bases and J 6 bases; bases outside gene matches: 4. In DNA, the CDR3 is TGTGCCAGCAGTGGGGGACAGGGGGCATTTCAGCCCCAGCATTTT. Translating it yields CASSGGQGAFQPQHF.

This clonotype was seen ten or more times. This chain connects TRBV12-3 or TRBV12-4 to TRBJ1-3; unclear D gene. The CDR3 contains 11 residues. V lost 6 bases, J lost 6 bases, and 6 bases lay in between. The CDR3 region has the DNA TGTGCCAGCAGCAGTCTAAACACCATATATTTT. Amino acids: CASSSLNTIYF.

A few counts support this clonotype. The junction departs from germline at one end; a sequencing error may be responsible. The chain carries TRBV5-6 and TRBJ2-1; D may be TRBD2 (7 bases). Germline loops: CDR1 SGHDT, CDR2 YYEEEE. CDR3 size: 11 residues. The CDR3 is CASRLMGGLIF. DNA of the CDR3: TGTGCCAGCAGACTGATGGGGGGGCTTATCTTC.

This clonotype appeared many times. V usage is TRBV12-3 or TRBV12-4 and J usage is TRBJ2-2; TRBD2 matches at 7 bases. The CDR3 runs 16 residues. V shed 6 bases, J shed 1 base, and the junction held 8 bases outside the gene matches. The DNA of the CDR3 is TGTGCCAGCAGACCCGGACTAGTCGGGAACACCGGGGAGCTGTTTTTT. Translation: CASRPGLVGNTGELFF.

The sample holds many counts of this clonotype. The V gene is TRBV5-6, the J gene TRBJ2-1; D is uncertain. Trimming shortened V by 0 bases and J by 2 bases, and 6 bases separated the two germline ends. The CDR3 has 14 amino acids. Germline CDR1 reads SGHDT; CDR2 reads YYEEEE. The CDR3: CASSLVDTYNEQFF. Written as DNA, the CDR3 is TGTGCCAGCAGCTTGGTCGATACCTACAATGAGCAGTTCTTC.

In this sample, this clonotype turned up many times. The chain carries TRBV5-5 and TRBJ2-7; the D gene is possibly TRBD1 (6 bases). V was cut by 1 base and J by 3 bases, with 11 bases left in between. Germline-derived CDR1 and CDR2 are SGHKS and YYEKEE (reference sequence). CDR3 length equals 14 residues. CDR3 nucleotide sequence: TGTGCCAGCAGCTTGTCGGACAGATACTACGAGCAGTACTTC. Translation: CASSLSDRYYEQYF.

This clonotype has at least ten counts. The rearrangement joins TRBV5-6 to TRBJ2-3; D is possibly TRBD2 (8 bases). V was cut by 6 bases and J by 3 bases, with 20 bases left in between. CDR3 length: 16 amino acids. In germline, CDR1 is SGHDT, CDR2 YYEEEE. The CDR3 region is CASNRGPIAGTDTQYF. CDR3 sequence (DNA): TGTGCCAGCAACAGGGGACCTATAGCGGGGACAGATACGCAGTATTTT.

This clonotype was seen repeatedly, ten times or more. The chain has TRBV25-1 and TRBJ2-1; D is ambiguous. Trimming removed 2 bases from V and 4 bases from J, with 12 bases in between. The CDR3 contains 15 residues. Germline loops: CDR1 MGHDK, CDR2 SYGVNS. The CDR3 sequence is CASSEPTGQYNEQFF. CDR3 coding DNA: TGTGCCAGCAGTGAACCCACCGGCCAATACAATGAGCAGTTCTTC.

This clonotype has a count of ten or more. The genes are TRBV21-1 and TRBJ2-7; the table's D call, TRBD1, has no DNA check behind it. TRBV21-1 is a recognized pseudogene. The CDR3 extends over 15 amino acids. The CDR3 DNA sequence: TGTGCCAGCAGCAAATGCTACGACAGGGCCTACGAGCAGTACTTC. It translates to CASSKCYDRAYEQYF.

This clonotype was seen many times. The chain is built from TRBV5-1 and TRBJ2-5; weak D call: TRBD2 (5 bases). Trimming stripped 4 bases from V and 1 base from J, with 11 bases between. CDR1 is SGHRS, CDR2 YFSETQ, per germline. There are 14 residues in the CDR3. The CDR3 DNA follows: TGCGCCAGCAGCGAACCGGGATTCCAAGAGACCCAGTACTTC. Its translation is CASSEPGFQETQYF.

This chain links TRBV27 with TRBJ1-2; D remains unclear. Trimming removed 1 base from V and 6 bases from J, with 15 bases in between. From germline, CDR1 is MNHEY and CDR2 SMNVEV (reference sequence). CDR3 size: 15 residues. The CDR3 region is CASSLFASPIHGYTF. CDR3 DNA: TGTGCCAGCAGTTTATTTGCCAGCCCGATACATGGCTACACCTTC.